Below, 8 T cell receptor beta chains from the same sample are listed, as sequenced in a study of technical replicates of blood from a handful of donors. The data were produced by immunoSEQ multiplex PCR, yet TCRdb's version contains in-frame clones alone and is incomplete. Of under 90,000 clones in the sample, around 96% were seen once. Sequencing was carried out using T cells isolated from PBMCs. All receptors come from a human donor in good health.

The chain has TRBV6-1 and TRBJ1-4; D not certain. V was shortened by 2 bases and J by 6 bases, with 16 bases between the two germline ends. The V gene's germline CDR1 is MNHNS and CDR2 SASEGT. CDR3 size: 16 residues. CDR3 sequence: CASSEPPASEDEKLFF. The CDR3 DNA is TGTGCCAGCAGTGAACCCCCCGCCTCGGAGGATGAAAAACTGTTTTTT.

This chain connects TRBV6-5 to TRBJ2-4; maybe TRBD1 (5 bases). Trimming took 6 bases from V and 7 from J, leaving 16 bases between them. The CDR3 extends over 14 amino acids. Germline CDR1 is MNHEY and CDR2 is SVGAGI. CDR3 nucleotide sequence: TGTGCCAGCAGGCCTTCAGGGTTACGTAACATTCAGTACTTC. This sequence encodes CASRPSGLRNIQYF.

This sequence joins TRBV6-5 and TRBJ1-1; 7 positions agree with TRBD1. V gave up 2 bases and J gave up 1 base; unmatched junction bases: 1. The V gene's germline CDR1 is MNHEY and CDR2 SVGAGI. CDR3 length: 14 amino acids. The CDR3 protein is CASSYRTGNTEAFF. In DNA, the CDR3 is TGTGCCAGCAGTTACCGGACAGGGAACACTGAAGCTTTCTTT.

The CDR3 here is CASSSPDRIPPTHEQFF. The CDR3 DNA sequence: TGTGCCAGCAGCAGCCCCGACAGGATCCCTCCCACACATGAGCAGTTCTTC. V usage is TRBV25-1 and J usage is TRBJ2-1, with D perhaps TRBD1 (6 bases). Germline CDR1 MGHDK, CDR2 SYGVNS. This CDR3 is built from 17 residues. V lost 6 bases and J 8 bases, leaving 26 bases between the germline ends.

The V gene is TRBV28, the J gene TRBJ1-2; no clear D. The CDR3 has 13 amino acids. Germline CDR1 MDHEN, CDR2 SYDVKM. V lost 6 bases, J lost 4 bases, and 12 bases lay in between. The CDR3 coding sequence is TGTGCCAGCAGCTCCGGACTAGGCTATGGCTACACCTTC. Translated, it gives CASSSGLGYGYTF.

This clone appeared once. The J gene is TRBJ2-3, the V gene TRBV2, with 9 nucleotides matching TRBD1. The CDR3 covers 11 residues. V trimming: 9 bases; J trimming: 6 bases; junction bases outside the gene matches: 1. The germline V gene encodes CDR1 SNHLY and CDR2 FYNNEI. The CDR3 DNA sequence: TGTGCCAGACAGGGGGCTGATACGCAGTATTTT. Translated, it gives CARQGADTQYF.

V usage is TRBV2 and J usage is TRBJ1-3; the D gene is possibly TRBD1 (6 bases). CDR1 is SNHLY, CDR2 FYNNEI, per germline. There are 14 residues in the CDR3. V was shortened by 8 bases and J by 4 bases, with 15 bases between the two germline ends. The CDR3 sequence: CASYPGDQGNTIYF. CDR3 sequence (DNA): TGTGCCAGCTACCCAGGGGATCAAGGAAACACCATATATTTT.

CDR3 in amino acids: CASSPTGLYNEQFF. CDR3 coding DNA: TGTGCCAGCAGCCCAACGGGTCTATACAATGAGCAGTTCTTC. The chain uses TRBV7-2 and TRBJ2-1; no firm D call. Germline lookup yields CDR1 SGHTA and CDR2 FQGNSA. The CDR3 extends over 14 amino acids. The V end was cut by 5 bases, the J end by 4 bases, with 12 bases between.